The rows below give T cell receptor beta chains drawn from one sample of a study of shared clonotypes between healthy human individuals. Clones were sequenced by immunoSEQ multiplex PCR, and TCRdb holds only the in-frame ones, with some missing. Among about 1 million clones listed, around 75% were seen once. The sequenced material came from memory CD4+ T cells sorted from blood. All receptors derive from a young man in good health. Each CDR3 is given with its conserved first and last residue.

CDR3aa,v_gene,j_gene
CASSQGRTDTQYF,TRBV7-2,TRBJ2-3
CASSPSAETQYF,TRBV6-5,TRBJ2-5
CASTWTGLSGGYTF,TRBV5-4,TRBJ1-2
CASSLRQGGEAFF,TRBV19,TRBJ1-1
CASSRLGATDTQYF,TRBV2,TRBJ2-3
CASSPQYGEKLFF,TRBV18,TRBJ1-4
CASSGGPLAGVAETQYF,TRBV9,TRBJ2-5
CASSEAGPGELFF,TRBV7-9,TRBJ2-2
CASSYKGNTEAFF,TRBV6-5,TRBJ1-1
CASLYDRGDEKLFF,TRBV2,TRBJ1-4
CASRAASSYEQYF,TRBV6-5,TRBJ2-7
CASTLDPVGGELFF,TRBV7-2,TRBJ2-2
CASSIDIRGALQPQHF,TRBV19,TRBJ1-5
CASSRVLGEPQHF,TRBV10-1,TRBJ1-5
CASSLAVTGELFF,TRBV11-2,TRBJ2-2
CSVGPSGRATEQFF,TRBV29-1,TRBJ2-1
CAWRLADSTDTQYF,TRBV30,TRBJ2-3
CASSKGITSGGNTDTQYF,TRBV19,TRBJ2-3
CSVRTRLTYEQYF,TRBV29-1,TRBJ2-7
CAWSVNNSPLHF,TRBV30,TRBJ1-6
CASSLGGSDSSYEQYF,TRBV7-9,TRBJ2-7
CAWGRPGQSGHEQYF,TRBV30,TRBJ2-7
CASSPTVGINYGYTF,TRBV28,TRBJ1-2
CASSLNGGQETQYF,TRBV5-1,TRBJ2-5
CASSPLLAASYEQYF,TRBV28,TRBJ2-7
CASSDVAGGLDTQYF,TRBV9,TRBJ2-3
CASSPRSGGQETQYF,TRBV4-2,TRBJ2-5
CASRISGMETQYF,TRBV2,TRBJ2-5
CASSERPAYGYTF,TRBV2,TRBJ1-2
CAWSLSVNQPQHF,TRBV30,TRBJ1-5
CASSEDQWRGTGELFF,TRBV6-1,TRBJ2-2
CASSYSGGDRGYEQYF,TRBV6-6,TRBJ2-7
CASSQLTENTEAFF,TRBV4-1,TRBJ1-1
CASSLQGANTEAFF,TRBV7-2,TRBJ1-1
CASSQEGFGSYEQYF,TRBV13,TRBJ2-7
CASSFFSGSHEQYF,TRBV7-2,TRBJ2-7
CASSQTLTGNTEAFF,TRBV5-8,TRBJ1-1
CASSLRASGYTF,TRBV28,TRBJ1-2
CAWSLRGYFNYGYTF,TRBV30,TRBJ1-2
CASSPYQRQTNPTDTQYF,TRBV27,TRBJ2-3
CASRAGQQNTEAFF,TRBV9,TRBJ1-1
CASSLGTGDNTGELFF,TRBV9,TRBJ2-2
CASSPGTSGVVETQYF,TRBV4-2,TRBJ2-5
CASSEGGDRGRPGLIF,TRBV6-1,TRBJ2-1
CASSIPGRTYEQYF,TRBV19,TRBJ2-7
CASSTDSYNEQFF,TRBV14,TRBJ2-1
CASSLGQGYYNSPLHF,TRBV5-4,TRBJ1-6
CASRAGRLSYEQYF,TRBV23-1,TRBJ2-7
CASSEFTGGINTGELFF,TRBV2,TRBJ2-2
CSVENTGGNGYTF,TRBV29-1,TRBJ1-2
CASSTRGGFHTF,TRBV9,TRBJ1-2
CAIRGTGENTEAFF,TRBV10-3,TRBJ1-1
CASSKTGGHYEQYF,TRBV19,TRBJ2-7
CASSYSTGASYGYTF,TRBV6-6,TRBJ1-2